This entry concerns a single T cell receptor (beta chain). Its matching antigen is unknown. This record comes from a study of T cells expressing NK-cell markers. Study context: Sorted T-cell subsets CD3+CD56+NKG2C+, CD3+CD56+NKG2C- and CD3+CD56-NKG2C+ were TCR beta-sequenced. Seropositivity for HCMV was found in seven of the eight sequenced donors, with one seronegative.

Study outcomes and limitations: The study found dominant NKG2C+ clonotypes at about 1.0-7.5% of CD8+ T cells in about 6 donors.

TCRdb re-called the 5' RACE reads and gives one entry per CDR3 protein, without DNA. This listing includes about 430,000 distinct CDR3 sequences. CDR3 length: 15 residues. Germline V lookup: CDR1 SGHAT, CDR2 FQNNGV. Specimen: blood T cells: a sorted CD56 or NKG2C T cell subset, CD4+ or CD8+ T cells, or bulk PBMC T cells (not recorded which). This TCR was recovered from a woman between 50 and 59 years old in good health. The rearrangement joins TRBV11-2 to TRBJ1-5; lacking DNA, the TRBD1 call made by TCRdb goes unchecked. CDR3 loop: CASSLGGAGNQPQHF.